This T cell receptor (beta chain) was identified during a study of CD8 T cells in ankylosing spondylitis. Whole-study results and caveats: Reports say disease-linked clones showed up significantly more in matched ankylosing spondylitis synovial fluid. Disease-linked clones bore a CD8+ phenotype and were relatively rare in peripheral blood. For ankylosing spondylitis blood, a TCR beta motif of several highly homologous variants appeared characteristic.

The V end lost 5 bases, the J end lost 1 base, and 2 bases lay between the germline ends. CDR3 size: 10 residues. Germline CDR1 SQVTM, CDR2 ANQGSEA. This clonotype was found many times. As yet, its antigen is unknown. Libraries of TCR beta came from quantitative 5'-RACE with molecular barcodes. MiXCR, run by TCRdb on the 5' RACE reads, gives a single entry per CDR3 protein. Of around 220,000 distinct CDR3 sequences listed, roughly a tenth are singletons. The sequenced material came from blood, either unsorted or a sorted T cell fraction (not recorded which). The chain has TRBV29-1 and TRBJ1-1; D ambiguous. This receptor was identified in a male donor with ankylosing spondylitis or in good health (not recorded which). The CDR3 bases are TGCAGCGTTAGGAACACTGAAGCTTTCTTT. This codes for CSVRNTEAFF.